Presented here are 27 T cell receptor beta chains from one specimen sequenced in a study of control samples from healthy donors and cancer patients. Libraries were prepared by immunoSEQ multiplex PCR; TCRdb keeps only in-frame clonotypes and omits some of them. The sample has fewer than 200,000 clones; 96% are singletons. The sequencing sample was made of blood. Every receptor here comes from a woman in her 30s in good health.

The rearrangement joins TRBV10-3 to TRBJ2-1; 9 bases align to TRBD2. Germline assignment: CDR1 ENHRY and CDR2 SYGVKD. V lost 3 bases and J lost 3; bases outside the gene matches: 6. This CDR3 is built from 16 residues. CDR3 amino acids: CAISDRREGLYNEQFF. The DNA for the CDR3 is TGTGCCATCAGTGACCGGCGGGAGGGCCTCTACAATGAGCAGTTCTTC.

V gene TRBV19 combines with J gene TRBJ2-5; no firm D call. The CDR3 length is 16 residues. The germline V gene encodes CDR1 LNHDA and CDR2 SQIVND (reference sequence). V was trimmed by 1 base and J by 7 bases, leaving 19 bases between them. CDR3 DNA: TGTGCCAGTAGTATAGGAGGTGGGAAGGGCCATGGGACCCAGTACTTC. It specifies CASSIGGGKGHGTQYF.

The rearrangement uses TRBV28 and TRBJ1-2; D is ambiguous. The CDR3 has 15 amino acids. Germline V CDR1 and CDR2: MDHEN, SYDVKM. The V gene lost 6 bases and the J gene lost 3 bases, with 17 bases spanning the gap. The CDR3 reads CASSLRRAFYYGYTF. DNA of the CDR3: TGTGCCAGCAGCCTAAGGAGGGCTTTTTACTATGGCTACACCTTC.

CDR3 sequence: CASSLDTGPYNEQFF. CDR3 DNA sequence: TGTGCCAGCAGCTTAGATACAGGGCCCTACAATGAGCAGTTCTTC. The V and J genes are TRBV11-2 and TRBJ2-1; D might be TRBD1 (6 bases). The CDR3 covers 15 residues. CDR1 is SGHAT and CDR2 is FQNNGV in the germline V gene. Trimming cost V 0 bases and J 2 bases, with 8 bases left between them.

This chain joins TRBV28 and TRBJ1-5; 7 nucleotides match TRBD1. V dropped 5 bases and J dropped 2; count of bases not matched to a gene: 9. This CDR3 has 16 amino acids. Germline CDR1 and CDR2: MDHEN and SYDVKM. Here the CDR3 reads CASSELQGDGNQPQHF. The CDR3 nucleotides read TGTGCCAGCAGTGAACTTCAGGGGGACGGCAATCAGCCCCAGCATTTT.

The chain joins TRBV9 to TRBJ1-5, with a weak D call TRBD1 (6 bases). The V end was cut by 0 bases, the J end by 3 bases, with 10 bases between. Germline values: CDR1 SGDLS, CDR2 YYNGEE. CDR3 size: 15 residues. This CDR3 reads CASSVDGGHNQPQHF. The CDR3 bases are TGTGCCAGCAGCGTAGACGGGGGCCACAATCAGCCCCAGCATTTT.

The V call is TRBV5-1, the J call TRBJ1-1; D ambiguous. CDR1 is SGHRS, CDR2 YFSETQ, per germline. This CDR3 is built from 14 residues. Between the trimmed V and J ends, which lost 0 bases and 2 bases, there was a span of 8 bases. The CDR3 sequence is CASSLVPENTEAFF. The CDR3 DNA is TGCGCCAGCAGCTTGGTTCCAGAAAACACTGAAGCTTTCTTT.

The J gene is TRBJ1-2, the V gene TRBV6-6; D gene ambiguous. Trimming took off 2 bases at V and 0 bases at J, with 7 bases between the two ends. The CDR3 runs to 14 residues. Germline loops: CDR1 MNHNY, CDR2 SVGAGI (reference sequence). The CDR3 region is CASSYSMANYGYTF. For the CDR3, the DNA is TGTGCCAGCAGTTACAGCATGGCTAACTATGGCTACACCTTC.

The chain employs TRBV5-5 and TRBJ2-7; 12 positions agree with TRBD2. V trimming: 2 bases; J trimming: 0 bases; junction bases outside the gene matches: 3. The CDR3 contains 16 residues. Germline values: CDR1 SGHKS, CDR2 YYEKEE (reference sequence). The CDR3 protein is CASSLRTSGTSYEQYF. CDR3 coding DNA: TGTGCCAGCAGCTTACGGACTAGCGGGACCTCCTACGAGCAGTACTTC.

The chain joins TRBV11-2 to TRBJ1-5, with 8 nucleotides matching TRBD1. Per the germline V gene, CDR1 is SGHAT and CDR2 is FQNNGV. The ends lost 5 bases at V and 4 bases at J; junction bases unmatched: 1. CDR3 length: 13 residues. In DNA, the CDR3 is TGTGCCAGCAGCCGACAGGGGAATCAGCCCCAGCATTTT. Translated: CASSRQGNQPQHF.

This chain connects TRBV28 to TRBJ2-1; maybe TRBD1 (5 bases). V lost 3 bases to trimming and J lost 7 bases, with 22 bases between them. The germline gives CDR1 MDHEN, CDR2 SYDVKM. The CDR3 sequence is 17 residues long. The CDR3 reads CASSFLADAVPGNEQFF. The CDR3 DNA sequence: TGTGCCAGCAGTTTTTTGGCCGACGCGGTCCCAGGGAATGAGCAGTTCTTC.

The chain joins TRBV7-6 to TRBJ2-7; D gene ambiguous. Between the trimmed V and J ends, which lost 4 bases and 2 bases, there was a span of 12 bases. Germline CDR1 and CDR2: SGHVS and FNYEAQ. This CDR3 has 14 amino acids. As DNA, the CDR3 is TGTGCCAGCAGCTCTCTAAAGGGTACCTACGAGCAGTACTTC. Translated, it gives CASSSLKGTYEQYF.

V usage is TRBV3-1 (or the pseudogene TRBV3-2) and J usage is TRBJ2-1; 10 nucleotides agree with TRBD2. Per the germline V gene, CDR1 is LGHDT and CDR2 is YNNKEL (reference sequence). The CDR3 is 15 amino acids. V trimming: 1 base; J trimming: 4 bases; junction bases outside the gene matches: 1. The CDR3 region is CASSQAAGGYNEQFF. The CDR3 DNA reads as TGTGCCAGCAGCCAAGCAGCGGGGGGGTACAATGAGCAGTTCTTC.

The V and J genes are TRBV4-1 and TRBJ2-7; 9 bases match TRBD2. With 1 base clipped from V and 5 bases from J, the junction kept 6 bases outside the gene matches. CDR3 size: 15 residues. Germline lookup yields CDR1 MGHRA and CDR2 YSYEKL. The CDR3 protein is CASSQVASGANEQYF. The CDR3 DNA sequence: TGCGCCAGCAGCCAAGTTGCTAGCGGGGCCAACGAGCAGTACTTC.

The genes are TRBV29-1 and TRBJ1-2; D gene uncertain. The CDR3 sequence is 14 residues long. Germline assignment: CDR1 SQVTM and CDR2 ANQGSEA. Deletions cut 2 bases from V and 4 bases from J, with 14 bases between. Written as DNA, the CDR3 is TGCAGCGTTGAATCTCTTGGGCGAGGCTATGGCTACACCTTC. Translated, it gives CSVESLGRGYGYTF.

V is TRBV10-1 and J is TRBJ2-7, with a tentative D call TRBD2 (5 bases). This CDR3 is built from 13 residues. The germline V gene encodes CDR1 WNHNN and CDR2 SYGVQD (reference sequence). V was pared by 0 bases and J by 12 bases, with 15 bases between. The CDR3 loop is CASSESGEESLYF. CDR3 DNA sequence: TGCGCCAGCAGTGAGTCGGGAGAGGAGAGTCTGTACTTC.

The chain couples TRBV28 to TRBJ1-3; 7 bases are a match to TRBD1. V lost 2 bases to trimming and J lost 8 bases; unmatched junction nucleotides: 12. CDR3 size: 16 residues. Germline CDR1 reads MDHEN; CDR2 reads SYDVKM. The DNA for the CDR3 is TGTGCCAGCAGTTTACCCGGGACAGCGAAGCGCGACACCATATATTTT. Protein: CASSLPGTAKRDTIYF. Full variable domain (missing parts from reference TRBV28 and TRBJ1-3): DVKVTQSSRYLVKRTGEKVFLECVQDMDHENMFWYRQDPGLGLRLIYFSYDVKMKEKGDIPEGYSVSREKKERFSLILESASTNQTSMYLCASSLPGTAKRDTIYFGEGSWLTVV.

The chain carries TRBV20-1 and TRBJ2-1, with D hard to call. The CDR3 covers 11 residues. Germline V gene lookup returns CDR1 DFQATT and CDR2 SNEGSKA (reference sequence). Trimming pared 5 bases from V and 3 bases from J, leaving 5 bases between. CDR3 DNA sequence: TGCAGTGCTTCGAGCTACAATGAGCAGTTCTTC. It is translated as CSASSYNEQFF.

The chain recombines TRBV5-1 with TRBJ2-1; D perhaps matches TRBD2 (5 bases). The CDR3 has 14 residues. V was clipped by 1 base and J by 8 bases, with 13 bases between them. Germline assignment: CDR1 SGHRS and CDR2 YFSETQ. The CDR3 sequence is CASSLWRWKDEQFF. The CDR3 DNA sequence: TGCGCCAGCAGCTTGTGGAGGTGGAAGGATGAGCAGTTCTTC.

The J gene is TRBJ2-6, the V gene TRBV27; 11 nucleotides agree with TRBD1. This CDR3 spans 17 amino acids. With 6 bases clipped from V and 2 bases from J, the junction kept 6 bases outside the gene matches. The V gene's germline CDR1 is MNHEY and CDR2 SMNVEV (reference sequence). For the CDR3, the DNA is TGTGCCAGCAGCCCATGGACAGGGGGCACTGGGGCCAACGTCCTGACTTTC. The encoded protein is CASSPWTGGTGANVLTF. Looking up the rest from reference TRBV27 and TRBJ2-6 gives the full variable domain: EAQVTQNPRYLITVTGKKLTVTCSQNMNHEYMSWYRQDPGLGLRQIYYSMNVEVTDKGDVPEGYKVSRKEKRNFPLILESPSPNQTSLYFCASSPWTGGTGANVLTFGAGSRLTVL.

The genes are TRBV6-2 or TRBV6-3 and TRBJ2-3; unclear D gene. With 3 bases removed from V and 5 bases from J, the gap between germline ends came to 12 bases. Germline loops: CDR1 MNHEY, CDR2 SVGEGT. This CDR3 region has 14 residues. In DNA form, the CDR3 reads TGTGCCAGCAGTTATTGGGTGGGCCAAGATACGCAGTATTTT. Translated, it gives CASSYWVGQDTQYF.

This chain links TRBV5-4 with TRBJ1-2; D is unclear. Trimming pared 2 bases from V and 0 bases from J, leaving 17 bases between. The CDR3 is 17 residues long. The germline V gene has CDR1 SGHNT and CDR2 YYREEE (reference sequence). Here the CDR3 DNA reads TGTGCCAGCAGCTTTTGGCGGAGCTTAGCTCCTAACTATGGCTACACCTTC. Translating it yields CASSFWRSLAPNYGYTF.

The J gene is TRBJ1-6, the V gene TRBV14; D not certain. The CDR3 covers 15 residues. Germline V gene data show CDR1 as SGHDN and CDR2 as FVKESK. V was clipped by 5 bases and J by 7 bases, with 15 bases between them. The CDR3 here is CASSTTGPQNSPLHF. DNA for the CDR3: TGTGCCAGCAGCACCACCGGGCCGCAAAATTCACCCCTCCACTTT. The variable domain in full, with the rest retrieved from reference TRBV14 and TRBJ1-6, is EAGVTQFPSHSVIEKGQTVTLRCDPISGHDNLYWYRRVMGKEIKFLLHFVKESKQDESGMPNNRFLAERTGGTYSTLKVQPAELEDSGVYFCASSTTGPQNSPLHFGNGTRLTVT.

The V call is TRBV12-5, the J call TRBJ2-3; 9 bases are a match to TRBD1. The CDR3 length is 14 residues. Germline V gene sequence: CDR1 LGHNT, CDR2 FRNRAP. With 0 bases clipped from V and 9 bases from J, the junction kept 4 bases outside the gene matches. This CDR3 reads CASGLVTGGGTQYF. The CDR3 region has the DNA TGTGCTAGTGGTTTGGTAACAGGGGGCGGCACGCAGTATTTT.

The chain is built from TRBV6-1 and TRBJ1-4; D is possibly TRBD1 (6 bases). Germline CDR1 reads MNHNS; CDR2 reads SASEGT. V lost 1 base and J 4 bases, leaving 13 bases between the germline ends. The CDR3 covers 16 residues. As DNA, the CDR3 is TGTGCCAGCAGTGAAGAGTGGGGGCTCTTTAATGAAAAACTGTTTTTT. Its translation: CASSEEWGLFNEKLFF.

This clone showed up just once. The chain combines TRBV28 with TRBJ2-2; 8 nucleotides match TRBD1. Germline V lookup: CDR1 MDHEN, CDR2 SYDVKM. This CDR3 spans 19 amino acids. Trimming cost V 1 base and J 0 bases; bases outside gene matches: 10. The CDR3 sequence is CASSLSWDRPVANTGELFF. The CDR3, as DNA: TGTGCCAGCAGTTTATCATGGGACAGGCCTGTTGCGAACACCGGGGAGCTGTTTTTT.

The rearrangement joins TRBV27 to TRBJ2-7, with a possible D match to TRBD1 (6 bases). With 6 bases removed from V and 0 bases from J, the gap between germline ends came to 15 bases. Germline loops: CDR1 MNHEY, CDR2 SMNVEV (reference sequence). This CDR3 has 15 residues. Here the CDR3 DNA reads TGTGCCAGCAGGGAAACAGACAGGAACTCCTACGAGCAGTACTTC. It translates to CASRETDRNSYEQYF.